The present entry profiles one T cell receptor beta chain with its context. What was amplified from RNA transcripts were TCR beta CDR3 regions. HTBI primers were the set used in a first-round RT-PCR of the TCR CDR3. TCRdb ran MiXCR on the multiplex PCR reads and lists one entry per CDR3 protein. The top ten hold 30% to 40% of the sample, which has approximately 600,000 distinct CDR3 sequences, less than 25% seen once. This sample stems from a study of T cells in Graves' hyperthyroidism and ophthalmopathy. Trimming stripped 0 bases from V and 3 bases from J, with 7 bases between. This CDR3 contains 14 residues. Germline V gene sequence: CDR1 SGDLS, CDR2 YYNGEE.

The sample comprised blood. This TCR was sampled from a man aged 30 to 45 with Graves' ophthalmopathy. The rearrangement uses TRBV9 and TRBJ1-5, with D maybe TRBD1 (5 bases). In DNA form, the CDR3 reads TGTGCCAGCAGCGTAGGGGGGATCAATCAGCCCCAGCATTTT. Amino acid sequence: CASSVGGINQPQHF.